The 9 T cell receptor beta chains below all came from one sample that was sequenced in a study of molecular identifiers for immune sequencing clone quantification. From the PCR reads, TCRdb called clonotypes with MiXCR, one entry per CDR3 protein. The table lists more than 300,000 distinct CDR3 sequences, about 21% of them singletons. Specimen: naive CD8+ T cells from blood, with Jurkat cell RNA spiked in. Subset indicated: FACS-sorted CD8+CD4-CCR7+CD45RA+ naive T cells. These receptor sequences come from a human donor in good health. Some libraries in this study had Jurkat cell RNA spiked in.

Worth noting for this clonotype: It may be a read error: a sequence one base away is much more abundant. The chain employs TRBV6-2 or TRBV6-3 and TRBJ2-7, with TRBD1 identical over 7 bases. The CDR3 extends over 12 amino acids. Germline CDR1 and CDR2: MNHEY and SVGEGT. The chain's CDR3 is CASRGLGWEQDF. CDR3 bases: TGTGCCAGTAGGGGGCTTGGTTGGGAGCAGGACTTC.

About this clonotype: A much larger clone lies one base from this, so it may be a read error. The CDR3 spells CASSLRDRYNEKLLF. For the CDR3, the DNA is TGTGCCAGCAGTTTAAGAGACAGATATAATGAAAAACTGCTTTTT. This chain links TRBV28 with TRBJ1-4; D might be TRBD1 (5 bases). Germline assignment: CDR1 MDHEN and CDR2 SYDVKM. This CDR3 has 15 residues. Complete variable domain (other parts from reference TRBV28 and TRBJ1-4): DVKVTQSSRYLVKRTGEKVFLECVQDMDHENMFWYRQDPGLGLRLIYFSYDVKMKEKGDIPEGYSVSREKKERFSLILESASTNQTSMYLCASSLRDRYNEKLLFGSGTQLSVL.

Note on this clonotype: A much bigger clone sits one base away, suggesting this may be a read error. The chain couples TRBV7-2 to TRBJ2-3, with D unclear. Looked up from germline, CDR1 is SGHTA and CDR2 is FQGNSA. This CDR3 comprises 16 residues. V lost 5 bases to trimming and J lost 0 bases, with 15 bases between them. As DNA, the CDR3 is TGTGCCAGCAGCCCCCGCCCCTTCGTAAGCACAGATACGCAGTATTTT. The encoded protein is CASSPRPFVSTDTQYF.

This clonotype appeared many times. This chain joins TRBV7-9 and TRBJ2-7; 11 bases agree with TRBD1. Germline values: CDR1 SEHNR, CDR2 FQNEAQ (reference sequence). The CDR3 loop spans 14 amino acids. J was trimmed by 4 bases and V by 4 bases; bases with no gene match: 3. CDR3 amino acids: CASSSWDRGYEQYF. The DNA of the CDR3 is TGTGCCAGCAGCTCCTGGGACAGGGGGTACGAGCAGTACTTC.

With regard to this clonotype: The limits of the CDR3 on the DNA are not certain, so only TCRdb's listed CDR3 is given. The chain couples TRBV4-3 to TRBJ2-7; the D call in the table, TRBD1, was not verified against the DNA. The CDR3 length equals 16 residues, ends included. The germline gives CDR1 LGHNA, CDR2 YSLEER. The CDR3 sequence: CASSPVGRGAPYEEYF.

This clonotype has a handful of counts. The CDR3 loop is CASSQWMGMTSGRAGEQFF. The CDR3 nucleotides read TGCGCCAGCAGCCAATGGATGGGAATGACTAGCGGGAGGGCCGGCGAGCAGTTCTTC. The chain is built from TRBV4-3 and TRBJ2-1, with TRBD2 identical over 14 bases. Germline trimming cut 2 bases from V and 10 bases from J; bases unmatched to any gene: 16. CDR3 size: 19 residues. Germline V gene sequence: CDR1 LGHNA, CDR2 YSLEER.

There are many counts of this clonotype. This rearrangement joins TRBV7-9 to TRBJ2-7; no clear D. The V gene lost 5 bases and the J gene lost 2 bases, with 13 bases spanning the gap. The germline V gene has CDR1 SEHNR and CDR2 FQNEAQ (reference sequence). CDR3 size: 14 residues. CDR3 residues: CASSGVVSPYEQYF. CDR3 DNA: TGTGCCAGCAGCGGAGTAGTGTCTCCCTACGAGCAGTACTTC.

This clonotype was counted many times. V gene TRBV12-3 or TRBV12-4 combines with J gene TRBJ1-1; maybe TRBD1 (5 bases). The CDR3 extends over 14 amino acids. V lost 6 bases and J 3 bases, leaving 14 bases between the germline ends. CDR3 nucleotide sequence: TGTGCCAGCAGCCCTGGGGGGGTTCACACTGAAGCTTTCTTT. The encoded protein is CASSPGGVHTEAFF.

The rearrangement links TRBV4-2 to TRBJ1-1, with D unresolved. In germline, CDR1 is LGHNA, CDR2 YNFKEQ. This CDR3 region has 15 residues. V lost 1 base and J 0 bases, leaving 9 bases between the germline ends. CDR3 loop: CASSQGYGMNTEAFF. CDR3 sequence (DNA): TGTGCCAGCAGCCAAGGGTACGGGATGAACACTGAAGCTTTCTTT.